The rows below give T cell receptor beta chains drawn from one sample of a study of T cell responses to AZD1222 COVID-19 vaccine. This table comes from immunoSEQ multiplex PCR, and its TCRdb copy is limited to in-frame clones, with some not included. Of 110,000 or so clones listed, roughly 89% are singletons. This sample comprised peripheral blood, obtained on day 0 of AZD1222 vaccination. These receptors all come from an adult in good health. Both conserved end residues are part of each CDR3. D genes are given only for firm matches. Size is stated for part of the rows, as once, few or many counts, or as a class when the clone is expanded.

clone_size	j_call	v_call	d_call	cdr3_aa	cdr3_nt
NA	TRBJ1-1	TRBV6-2/TRBV6-3	TRBD1	CASSYRLDRTNTEAFF	TGTGCCAGCAGTTACAGGCTGGACAGGACGAACACTGAAGCTTTCTTT
NA	TRBJ2-3	TRBV5-5	NA	CASSRPGASTDTQYF	TGTGCCAGCAGCCGGCCGGGAGCGAGCACAGATACGCAGTATTTT
NA	TRBJ2-1	TRBV4-1	TRBD2	CASSQDSTTSDYNEQFF	TGCGCCAGCAGCCAAGATTCGACGACTAGCGACTACAATGAGCAGTTCTTC
NA	TRBJ2-3	TRBV7-8	TRBD2	CASSLLTSDTDTQYF	TGTGCCAGCAGCTTACTTACTAGCGACACAGATACGCAGTATTTT
NA	TRBJ2-1	TRBV19	NA	CASSVGSSYNEQFF	TGTGCCAGTAGTGTCGGGAGCTCCTACAATGAGCAGTTCTTC
NA	TRBJ1-2	TRBV5-1	TRBD1	CASSPGQLVNYGYTF	TGCGCCAGCAGCCCGGGACAGTTGGTTAACTATGGCTACACCTTC
NA	TRBJ1-4	TRBV3-1/TRBV3-2	NA	CASSQRSGRNEKLFF	TGTGCCAGCAGCCAAAGATCCGGGCGGAATGAAAAACTGTTTTTT
NA	TRBJ2-2	TRBV7-8	NA	CASSSGQTTGELFF	TGTGCCAGCAGCTCCGGACAGACCACCGGGGAGCTGTTTTTT
NA	TRBJ2-5	TRBV7-9	NA	CASSLKGQETQYF	TGTGCCAGCAGCCTTAAAGGACAAGAGACCCAGTACTTC
NA	TRBJ1-5	TRBV5-3	TRBD1	CARSYGQGKDQPQHF	TGTGCCAGAAGCTATGGACAGGGGAAAGATCAGCCCCAGCATTTT
NA	TRBJ2-3	TRBV5-6	TRBD2	CASSLSGRGTDTQYF	TGTGCCAGCAGCCTTAGCGGGAGAGGCACAGATACGCAGTATTTT
NA	TRBJ1-4	TRBV2	TRBD1	CASSLQGINEKLFF	TGTGCCAGCAGCTTACAGGGGATTAATGAAAAACTGTTTTTT
NA	TRBJ2-2	TRBV28	NA	CASSPFRTLGAGELFF	TGTGCCAGCAGTCCCTTCCGGACCTTGGGCGCCGGGGAGCTGTTTTTT
NA	TRBJ2-2	TRBV6-6	TRBD2	CASRDLAGLNTGELFF	TGTGCCAGCAGAGACCTAGCGGGCCTGAACACCGGGGAGCTGTTTTTT
NA	TRBJ1-2	TRBV16	TRBD1	CASSLQGLYGYTF	TGTGCCAGCAGCCTACAGGGGCTATATGGCTACACCTTC
NA	TRBJ1-5	TRBV30	NA	CAWSLQGGRPQHF	TGTGCCTGGAGCCTACAGGGCGGACGGCCCCAGCATTTT
NA	TRBJ2-7	TRBV7-2	NA	CASSLSSYEQYF	TGTGCCAGCAGCTTATCTAGTTACGAGCAGTACTTC
few	TRBJ1-1	TRBV7-9	TRBD1	CASTNEGALEAFF	TGTGCCAGCACCAACGAGGGGGCGTTAGAAGCTTTCTTT
NA	TRBJ2-7	TRBV6-6	TRBD1	CASSYRDSSYEQYF	TGTGCCAGCAGTTACCGGGACAGCTCCTACGAGCAGTACTTC
once	TRBJ2-7	TRBV28	NA	CASSPRQTSAYEQYF	TGTGCCAGCAGTCCGAGACAGACCTCGGCCTACGAGCAGTACTTC
NA	TRBJ1-1	TRBV3-1/TRBV3-2	NA	CASSPGGGVSTEAFF	TGTGCCAGCAGCCCCGGCGGGGGAGTTTCCACTGAAGCTTTCTTT
NA	TRBJ1-5	TRBV7-9	NA	CASSAGTPNQPQHF	TGTGCCAGCAGCGCTGGGACTCCTAATCAGCCCCAGCATTTT
NA	TRBJ2-7	TRBV4-3	NA	CASSQDRGTYEQYF	TGCGCCAGCAGCCAAGATCGGGGGACCTACGAGCAGTACTTC
NA	TRBJ2-7	TRBV10-3	NA	CAIRELYEQYF	TGTGCCATCAGGGAGCTCTACGAGCAGTACTTC
once	TRBJ1-1	TRBV5-4	NA	CASSPETGNTEAFF	TGTGCCAGCAGCCCGGAGACAGGGAACACTGAAGCTTTCTTT
NA	TRBJ2-1	TRBV7-8	TRBD1	CASSLVPRDRLYNEQFF	TGTGCCAGCAGCTTAGTTCCCCGGGACAGATTATACAATGAGCAGTTCTTC
NA	TRBJ2-3	TRBV5-1	TRBD2	CASSRGLAVREDTQYF	TGCGCCAGCAGCAGGGGACTAGCGGTGCGGGAGGATACGCAGTATTTT
NA	TRBJ1-1	TRBV4-3	TRBD1	CASSQTYLDREDEAFF	TGCGCCAGCAGCCAAACTTATTTGGACAGGGAGGATGAAGCTTTCTTT
NA	TRBJ2-7	TRBV11-2	TRBD2	CASSLDPTSGWGGYEQYF	TGTGCCAGCAGCTTAGATCCCACTAGCGGGTGGGGTGGGTACGAGCAGTACTTC
NA	TRBJ2-5	TRBV7-2	TRBD1	CASSLTGTGETQYF	TGTGCCAGCAGCTTAACCGGGACAGGAGAGACCCAGTACTTC
NA	TRBJ2-1	TRBV6-5	NA	CASRRSGPGMGEQFF	TGTGCCAGCAGACGCAGCGGTCCGGGGATGGGAGAGCAGTTCTTC
once	TRBJ2-7	TRBV24-1	NA	CATSDLGYEQYF	TGTGCCACCAGTGATTTAGGGTACGAGCAGTACTTC
NA	TRBJ2-2	TRBV11-3	NA	CASSLQAEYTGELFF	TGTGCCAGCAGCTTACAAGCAGAATACACCGGGGAGCTGTTTTTT
NA	TRBJ2-5	TRBV14	TRBD2	CASSHPRPGGETQYF	TGTGCCAGCAGCCACCCTCGCCCCGGGGGGGAGACCCAGTACTTC
NA	TRBJ1-2	TRBV27	TRBD1	CASSLSPQGAWYGYTF	TGTGCCAGCAGTTTATCCCCACAGGGGGCCTGGTATGGCTACACCTTC
NA	TRBJ1-5	TRBV27	NA	CASSFRGSNQPQHF	TGTGCCAGCAGTTTTAGAGGGAGCAATCAGCCCCAGCATTTT
NA	TRBJ2-3	TRBV6-5	TRBD2	CASSIIGGTDTQYF	TGTGCCAGCAGTATCATCGGGGGGACAGATACGCAGTATTTT
NA	TRBJ2-7	TRBV7-2	TRBD1	CASSLVGTASEQYF	TGTGCCAGCAGCTTAGTCGGGACAGCCAGCGAGCAGTACTTC
NA	TRBJ1-5	TRBV3-1/TRBV3-2	TRBD1	CASSQSGQGFEPQHF	TGTGCCAGCAGCCAATCGGGACAGGGGTTTGAGCCCCAGCATTTT
few	TRBJ1-5	TRBV28	TRBD1	CASTSPGQGNQPQHF	TGTGCCAGCACGTCACCTGGACAGGGCAATCAGCCCCAGCATTTT
NA	TRBJ2-3	TRBV7-2	NA	CASSHGEGRSDTQYF	TGTGCCAGCAGCCACGGCGAAGGTCGCTCGGATACGCAGTATTTT
NA	TRBJ1-2	TRBV19	NA	CASTNLGGVEDYGYTF	TGTGCCAGTACCAACCTCGGAGGGGTGGAAGACTATGGCTACACCTTC
once	TRBJ1-5	TRBV6-5	TRBD1	CASSSGQRGDNQPQHF	TGTGCCAGCAGTTCGGGACAGAGGGGGGACAATCAGCCCCAGCATTTT
once	TRBJ2-7	TRBV5-4	TRBD2	CASSPRGASGMYEQYF	TGTGCCAGCAGCCCCAGGGGGGCTAGCGGGATGTACGAGCAGTACTTC
NA	TRBJ2-3	TRBV7-2	TRBD2	CASSLMASGVDTQYF	TGTGCCAGCAGCTTAATGGCTAGCGGGGTGGATACGCAGTATTTT
NA	TRBJ2-2	TRBV4-2	NA	CASSPFRGNKAANTGELFF	TGTGCCAGCAGTCCCTTCCGGGGGAATAAGGCGGCGAACACCGGGGAGCTGTTTTTT
NA	TRBJ1-1	TRBV6-7	TRBD1	CASIPPGGAGTEAFF	TGTGCCAGCATTCCTCCAGGGGGCGCGGGCACTGAAGCTTTCTTT
NA	TRBJ1-2	TRBV29-1	NA	CSVEIGQRYGYTF	TGCAGCGTTGAGATCGGACAGCGATATGGCTACACCTTC
NA	TRBJ1-2	TRBV9	NA	CASSVAAQGYGYTF	TGTGCCAGCAGCGTAGCGGCACAAGGCTATGGCTACACCTTC
once	TRBJ2-2	TRBV25-1	NA	CASSGYGNTGELFF	TGTGCCAGCAGTGGCTATGGTAACACCGGGGAGCTGTTTTTT
NA	TRBJ1-2	TRBV6-5	NA	CASSPGGADYGYTF	TGTGCCAGCAGCCCCGGGGGCGCGGACTATGGCTACACCTTC
NA	TRBJ2-7	TRBV6-2/TRBV6-3	NA	CASSYLYEQYF	TGTGCCAGCAGTTACCTCTACGAGCAGTACTTC
NA	TRBJ1-6	TRBV3-1/TRBV3-2	NA	CASSHATQGSPLHF	TGTGCCAGCAGCCACGCTACGCAAGGTTCACCCCTCCACTTT
NA	TRBJ2-7	TRBV5-6	TRBD2	CASSSSGRGAYEQYF	TGTGCCAGCAGCTCGAGCGGGAGAGGGGCCTACGAGCAGTACTTC
once	TRBJ1-2	TRBV7-8	TRBD1	CASSLVQTGADGYTF	TGTGCCAGCAGCTTAGTACAGACAGGGGCTGATGGCTACACCTTC
NA	TRBJ1-3	TRBV4-2	NA	CASSQEAARSGNTIYF	TGTGCCAGCAGCCAAGAGGCAGCTCGCTCTGGAAACACCATATATTTT
NA	TRBJ1-4	TRBV28	TRBD1	CASTAGGMGEKLFF	TGTGCCAGCACCGCAGGGGGCATGGGAGAAAAACTGTTTTTT
NA	TRBJ2-7	TRBV4-2	NA	CASSQEYPPGHIYEQYF	TGTGCCAGCAGCCAAGAGTATCCTCCCGGACACATCTACGAGCAGTACTTC
NA	TRBJ2-3	TRBV13	NA	CASSSVGVADTQYF	TGTGCCAGCAGCTCTGTCGGGGTGGCAGATACGCAGTATTTT
NA	TRBJ2-3	TRBV19	TRBD2	CASSLGLAGRDTQYF	TGTGCCAGTAGTCTCGGACTAGCGGGGCGAGATACGCAGTATTTT